This note documents a single T cell receptor (beta chain) sequence. The antigen remains undetermined. The record originates from a study of cytomegalovirus exposure and HLA in healthy donors. Study conclusions and caveats: Associated with cytomegalovirus, according to the listing, were 150 to 200 TCR beta chains.

The CDR3 totals 19 residues. Trimming took 3 bases from V and 1 from J; bases not matched to a gene: 14. Method: immunoSEQ multiplex PCR; TCRdb's copy keeps in-frame clones and lacks some. The profile covers some 180,000 clones, with 80% to 90% appearing a single time and 1% to 1.5% taken by the ten largest. The chain couples TRBV5-7 to TRBJ2-1; TRBD2 matches at 9 bases. Being an ORF, TRBV5-7 has a function that is uncertain. Sequencing was performed on PBMCs. The receptor's source is a woman aged 25 to 39 in good health and CMV-seronegative. The CDR3 region is CASSCICSSGVRSYNEQFF. The CDR3 DNA follows: TGTGCCAGCAGCTGCATCTGTTCTAGCGGGGTGAGATCCTACAATGAGCAGTTCTTC.